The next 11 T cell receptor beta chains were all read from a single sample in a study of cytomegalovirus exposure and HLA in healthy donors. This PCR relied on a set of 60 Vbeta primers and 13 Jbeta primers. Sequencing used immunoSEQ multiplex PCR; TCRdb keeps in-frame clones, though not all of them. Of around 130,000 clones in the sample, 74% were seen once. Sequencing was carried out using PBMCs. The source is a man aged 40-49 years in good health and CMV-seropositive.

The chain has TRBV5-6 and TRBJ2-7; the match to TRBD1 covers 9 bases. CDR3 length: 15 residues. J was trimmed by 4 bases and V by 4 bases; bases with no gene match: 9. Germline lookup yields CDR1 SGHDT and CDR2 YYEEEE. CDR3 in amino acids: CASSAAGTGLYEQYF. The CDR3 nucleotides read TGTGCCAGCAGCGCAGCCGGGACAGGGTTATACGAGCAGTACTTC.

CDR3 DNA sequence: TGTGCCGCAATTTCTCCGGGACAGGGGGCCCGGTACGAGCAGTACTTC. Amino acids: CAAISPGQGARYEQYF. The V call is TRBV28, the J call TRBJ2-7; 12 bases are shared with TRBD1. CDR3 size: 16 residues. The germline gives CDR1 MDHEN, CDR2 SYDVKM. J gave up 4 bases and V 11 bases, and 15 bases lay outside the gene matches. Full variable domain (outside the CDR3, taken from reference TRBV28 and TRBJ2-7): DVKVTQSSRYLVKRTGEKVFLECVQDMDHENMFWYRQDPGLGLRLIYFSYDVKMKEKGDIPEGYSVSREKKERFSLILESASTNQTSMYLCAAISPGQGARYEQYFGPGTRLTVT.

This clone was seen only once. The CDR3 DNA reads as TGTGCCAGCAGGCCGAGACAGAGATCCTACAATGAGCAGTTCTTC. Translating it yields CASRPRQRSYNEQFF. This chain joins TRBV11-1 and TRBJ2-1, with D maybe TRBD1 (5 bases). CDR1 is SGHAT and CDR2 is FQDESV in the germline V gene (reference sequence). This CDR3 region has 15 residues. V dropped 6 bases and J dropped 1 base, with 13 bases sitting between them.

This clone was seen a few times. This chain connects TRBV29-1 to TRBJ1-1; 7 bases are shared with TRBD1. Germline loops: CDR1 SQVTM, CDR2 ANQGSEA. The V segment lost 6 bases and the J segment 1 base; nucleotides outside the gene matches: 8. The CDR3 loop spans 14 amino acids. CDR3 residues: CSVRPGQRNTEAFF. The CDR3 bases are TGCAGCGTCAGACCGGGACAGAGGAACACTGAAGCTTTCTTT.

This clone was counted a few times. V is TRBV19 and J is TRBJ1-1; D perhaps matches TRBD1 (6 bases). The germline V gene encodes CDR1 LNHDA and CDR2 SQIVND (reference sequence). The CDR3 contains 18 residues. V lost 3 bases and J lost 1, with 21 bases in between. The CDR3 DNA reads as TGTGCCAGTAGTATTTTGGGGTCAATGGGACAAAGGAACACTGAAGCTTTCTTT. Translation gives CASSILGSMGQRNTEAFF.

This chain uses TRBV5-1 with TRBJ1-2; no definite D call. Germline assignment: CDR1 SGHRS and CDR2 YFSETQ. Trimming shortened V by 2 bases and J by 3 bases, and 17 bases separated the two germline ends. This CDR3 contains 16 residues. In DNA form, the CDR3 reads TGCGCCAGCAGCTTTGGTCGACTGCGGCGGGACTATGGCTACACCTTC. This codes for CASSFGRLRRDYGYTF.

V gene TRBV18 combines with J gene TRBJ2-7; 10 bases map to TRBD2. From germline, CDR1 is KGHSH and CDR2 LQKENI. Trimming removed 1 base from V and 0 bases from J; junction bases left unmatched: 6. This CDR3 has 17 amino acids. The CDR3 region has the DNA TGTGCCAGCTCACCACTAGCGGGAGGTCTTAGCTCCTACGAGCAGTACTTC. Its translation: CASSPLAGGLSSYEQYF.

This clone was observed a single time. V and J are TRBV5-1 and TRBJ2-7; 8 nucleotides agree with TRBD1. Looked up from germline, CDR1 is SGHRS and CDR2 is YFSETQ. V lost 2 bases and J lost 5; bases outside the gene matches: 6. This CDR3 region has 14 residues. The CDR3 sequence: CASSFGQGVDEQYF. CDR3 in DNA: TGCGCCAGCAGCTTTGGACAGGGTGTTGACGAGCAGTACTTC. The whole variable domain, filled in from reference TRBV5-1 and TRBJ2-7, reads KAGVTQTPRYLIKTRGQQVTLSCSPISGHRSVSWYQQTPGQGLQFLFEYFSETQRNKGNFPGRFSGRQFSNSRSEMNVSTLELGDSALYLCASSFGQGVDEQYFGPGTRLTVT.

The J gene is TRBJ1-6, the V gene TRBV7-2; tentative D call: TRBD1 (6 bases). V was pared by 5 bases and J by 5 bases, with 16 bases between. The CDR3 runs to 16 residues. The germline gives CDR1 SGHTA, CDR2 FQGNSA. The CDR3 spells CASSPRGAANNSPLHF. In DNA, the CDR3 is TGTGCCAGCAGCCCGCGGGGGGCAGCCAATAATTCACCCCTCCACTTT.

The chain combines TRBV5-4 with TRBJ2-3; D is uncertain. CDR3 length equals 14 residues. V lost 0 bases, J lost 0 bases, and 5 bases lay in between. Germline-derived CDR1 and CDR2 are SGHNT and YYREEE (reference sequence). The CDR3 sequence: CASSLGSSTDTQYF. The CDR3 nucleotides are TGTGCCAGCAGCTTGGGGAGTAGCACAGATACGCAGTATTTT.

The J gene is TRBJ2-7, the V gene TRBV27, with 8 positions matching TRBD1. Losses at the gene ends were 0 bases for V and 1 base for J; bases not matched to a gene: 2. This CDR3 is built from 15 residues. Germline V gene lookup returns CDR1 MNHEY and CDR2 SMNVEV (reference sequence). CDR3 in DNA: TGTGCCAGCAGTTTATCCTGGGACAGGTCCTACGAGCAGTACTTC. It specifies CASSLSWDRSYEQYF.